The next 26 T cell receptor beta chains were all read from a single sample in a study of cytomegalovirus exposure and HLA in healthy donors. Researchers ran the PCR with 60 Vbeta and 13 Jbeta primers. Assay used: immunoSEQ multiplex PCR; TCRdb lists only in-frame clones, some missing. This table holds around 150,000 clones, more than 70% found once. The specimen was PBMCs. The receptors derive from a middle-aged woman in good health and CMV-seronegative.

The gene calls are TRBV5-4 and TRBJ2-4; TRBD2 matches at 12 bases. V shed 3 bases, J shed 8 bases, and the junction held 15 bases outside the gene matches. This CDR3 has 18 amino acids. Germline V gene lookup returns CDR1 SGHNT and CDR2 YYREEE (reference sequence). The CDR3 DNA reads TGTGCCAGCAGCTCCTACCCTAGCGGGGGGGCAGAATGGGACATTCAGTACTTC. Translating it yields CASSSYPSGGAEWDIQYF.

In regard to this clone: Its ends do not fully match the called genes, so a read error is possible. V gene TRBV10-1 combines with J gene TRBJ1-2; no definite D call. The length of the CDR3 is 12 residues. In germline, CDR1 is WNHNN, CDR2 SYGVQD (reference sequence). CDR3 DNA sequence: TGCGCCAGCAGTGGGCCGGTCGCAGGATTATACTTC. It translates to CASSGPVAGLYF.

The V gene is TRBV28, the J gene TRBJ2-2, with D tentatively TRBD1 (6 bases). V was shortened by 8 bases and J by 0 bases, with 16 bases between the two germline ends. In germline, CDR1 is MDHEN, CDR2 SYDVKM. The CDR3 totals 16 residues. CDR3 coding DNA: TGTGCCAGCGGACAACAGGGTATCGCGAACACCGGGGAGCTGTTTTTT. Protein product: CASGQQGIANTGELFF.

This chain joins TRBV9 and TRBJ2-5, with D possibly being TRBD2 (5 bases). The CDR3 extends over 15 amino acids. The germline CDR1 and CDR2 sequences are SGDLS and YYNGEE. V was clipped by 0 bases and J by 4 bases, with 13 bases between them. The CDR3 region is CASSVEEIRGETQYF. The CDR3 nucleotides read TGTGCCAGCAGCGTAGAGGAGATACGGGGAGAGACCCAGTACTTC.

The chain employs TRBV7-7 and TRBJ1-2; 11 bases agree with TRBD1. CDR1 and CDR2 from the germline V gene are SSHAT and FNYEAQ (reference sequence). CDR3 size: 20 residues. The V gene end was trimmed by 3 bases and the J gene end by 3 bases; junction bases not matched to a gene: 18. CDR3 sequence: CASSFRTLMDRGRPDYGYTF. The DNA of the CDR3 is TGTGCCAGCAGCTTTAGGACCTTAATGGACAGGGGGCGCCCCGACTATGGCTACACCTTC.

J is TRBJ1-3 and V is TRBV5-6; no clear D. V was cut by 0 bases and J by 0 bases, with 4 bases left in between. This CDR3 contains 14 residues. The germline V gene encodes CDR1 SGHDT and CDR2 YYEEEE. The CDR3 protein is CASSLGDSGNTIYF. CDR3 coding DNA: TGTGCCAGCAGCTTGGGAGACTCTGGAAACACCATATATTTT.

The genes are TRBV6-5 and TRBJ1-5; TRBD1 matches 7 bases. Trimming took 5 bases from V and 3 from J; bases not matched to a gene: 4. The CDR3 length is 14 residues. Per the germline V gene, CDR1 is MNHEY and CDR2 is SVGAGI. The CDR3 loop is CASSVTGANQPQHF. The CDR3 DNA reads TGTGCCAGCAGTGTTACAGGGGCCAATCAGCCCCAGCATTTT.

Written as DNA, the CDR3 is TGTGCCAGCAGTCTAAGCGGGGGCCTCTCCTACGAGCAGTACTTC. Protein product: CASSLSGGLSYEQYF. The rearrangement uses TRBV27 and TRBJ2-7, with 8 bases fitting TRBD2. V shed 5 bases and J 0 bases; nucleotides not matched to a gene: 6. The CDR3 extends over 15 amino acids. CDR1 and CDR2 from the germline V gene are MNHEY and SMNVEV (reference sequence).

The chain employs TRBV30 and TRBJ2-4; no clear D gene. Trimming left V 0 bases short and J 0 bases short, with 3 bases between. The CDR3 extends over 13 amino acids. CDR1 is GTSNPN and CDR2 is SVGIG in the germline V gene (reference sequence). This CDR3 reads CAWSVLAKNIQYF. DNA for the CDR3: TGTGCCTGGAGTGTACTAGCCAAAAACATTCAGTACTTC.

The rearrangement joins TRBV6-1 to TRBJ1-1; tentative D call: TRBD1 (6 bases). CDR1 is MNHNS, CDR2 SASEGT, per germline. The CDR3 is made up of 14 amino acids. Between the trimmed V and J ends, which lost 2 bases and 10 bases, there was a span of 17 bases. DNA of the CDR3: TGTGCCAGCAGTGAATGGAGACAGGACGGTGGAGCTTTCTTT. This encodes CASSEWRQDGGAFF.

In its sample, this clone was seen a few times. The rearrangement uses TRBV2 and TRBJ1-1; D ambiguous. CDR3 length: 16 residues. Germline V gene sequence: CDR1 SNHLY, CDR2 FYNNEI. The V end lost 3 bases, the J end lost 2 bases, and 16 bases lay between the germline ends. CDR3 DNA: TGTGCCAGCAGTGAGGAGACCCTTCCACTTAACACTGAAGCTTTCTTT. Translation gives CASSEETLPLNTEAFF. Drawing the rest from reference TRBV2 and TRBJ1-1, the complete variable domain is EPEVTQTPSHQVTQMGQEVILRCVPISNHLYFYWYRQILGQKVEFLVSFYNNEISEKSEIFDDQFSVERPDGSNFTLKIRSTKLEDSAMYFCASSEETLPLNTEAFFGQGTRLTVV.

This rearrangement joins TRBV15 to TRBJ1-5; D is ambiguous. From germline, CDR1 is LNHNV and CDR2 YYDKDF (reference sequence). This CDR3 region has 16 residues. V was cut by 0 bases and J by 3 bases, with 12 bases left in between. The CDR3 nucleotides are TGTGCCACCAGCAGAGAACAATCAACCCTCAATCAGCCCCAGCATTTT. It translates to CATSREQSTLNQPQHF.

This chain connects TRBV19 to TRBJ1-2; maybe TRBD1 (5 bases). With 9 bases removed from V and 2 bases from J, the gap between germline ends came to 22 bases. CDR1 LNHDA and CDR2 SQIVND come from the germline V gene (reference sequence). The CDR3 is 16 residues long. The CDR3 protein is CASHGAGRLYNYGYTF. The CDR3 nucleotides are TGTGCCAGCCATGGGGCAGGGCGGCTATACAACTATGGCTACACCTTC.

This sequence joins TRBV18 and TRBJ1-2; TRBD1 matches 11 bases. Germline lookup yields CDR1 KGHSH and CDR2 LQKENI. V trimming: 2 bases; J trimming: 8 bases; junction bases outside the gene matches: 4. There are 14 residues in the CDR3. CDR3 protein: CASSPGTGGEGYTF. The CDR3 DNA reads TGTGCCAGCTCACCAGGGACAGGGGGAGAGGGCTACACCTTC.

This clone came up a few times. The J gene is TRBJ2-1, the V gene TRBV28; TRBD1 aligns across 7 bases. The V and J ends lost 9 bases and 3 bases, in that order; junction bases with no gene match: 5. The CDR3 totals 13 residues. Germline CDR1 reads MDHEN; CDR2 reads SYDVKM. This CDR3 is CASAGTVYNEQFF. The CDR3 DNA is TGTGCCAGTGCCGGGACAGTCTACAATGAGCAGTTCTTC.

This chain connects TRBV2 to TRBJ1-1; 7 nucleotides align to TRBD1. CDR3 size: 13 residues. Germline V lookup: CDR1 SNHLY, CDR2 FYNNEI. Unmatched junction bases numbered 7, after V lost 2 bases and J lost 10 bases. CDR3 sequence reads: CASSERQGIVAFF. The DNA for the CDR3 is TGTGCCAGCAGTGAACGACAGGGAATTGTAGCTTTCTTT. The full variable domain, with the rest looked up from reference TRBV2 and TRBJ1-1, is EPEVTQTPSHQVTQMGQEVILRCVPISNHLYFYWYRQILGQKVEFLVSFYNNEISEKSEIFDDQFSVERPDGSNFTLKIRSTKLEDSAMYFCASSERQGIVAFFGQGTRLTVV.

The rearrangement uses TRBV28 and TRBJ1-4, with D tentatively TRBD1 (5 bases). The CDR3 consists of 13 residues. With 8 bases removed from V and 8 bases from J, the gap between germline ends came to 15 bases. Germline-derived CDR1 and CDR2 are MDHEN and SYDVKM. This CDR3 reads CASLTTGGEKLFF. DNA of the CDR3: TGTGCCAGCTTGACAACCGGGGGAGAAAAACTGTTTTTT.

The rearrangement uses TRBV7-8 and TRBJ2-2; 7 nucleotides agree with TRBD1. CDR1 is SGHVS and CDR2 is FQNEAQ in the germline V gene. The CDR3 runs 15 residues. J was trimmed by 3 bases and V by 1 base; bases with no gene match: 2. The CDR3 spells CASSLVGGDTGELFF. The DNA of the CDR3 is TGTGCCAGCAGCTTAGTAGGGGGCGACACCGGGGAGCTGTTTTTT.

This clone appeared once. The V and J genes are TRBV5-4 and TRBJ2-1; TRBD2 matches at 15 bases. Germline loops: CDR1 SGHNT, CDR2 YYREEE (reference sequence). CDR3 length equals 18 residues. V shed 4 bases, J shed 6 bases, and the junction held 11 bases outside the gene matches. The CDR3 DNA follows: TGTGCCAGCAGCGGGACTAGCGGGGGGACACTAAGCAGCAATGAGCAGTTCTTC. As protein: CASSGTSGGTLSSNEQFF.

The rearrangement links TRBV6-6 to TRBJ2-7; perhaps TRBD2 as D (6 bases). Deletions cut 10 bases from V and 1 base from J, with 17 bases between. Germline V gives CDR1 MNHNY, CDR2 SVGAGI (reference sequence). CDR3 length: 14 amino acids. The CDR3 coding sequence is TGTGCCACCGATAAGGACGGGGGATCCTACGAGCAGTACTTC. Protein: CATDKDGGSYEQYF.

As for this clone: Other DNA sequences within the sample encode an identical CDR3. The rearrangement joins TRBV5-6 to TRBJ2-7, with TRBD2 matching over 9 bases. J lost 3 bases, V lost 0 bases, and 10 bases had no gene match. The length of the CDR3 is 17 residues. CDR1 SGHDT and CDR2 YYEEEE come from the germline V gene. The CDR3 DNA reads TGTGCCAGCAGCTTGGCCCCGGGACTAGCAGCGATCTACGAGCAGTACTTC. As protein: CASSLAPGLAAIYEQYF.

This sequence joins TRBV6-1 and TRBJ2-7; TRBD2 matches 9 bases. Germline lookup yields CDR1 MNHNS and CDR2 SASEGT. Trimming cost V 2 bases and J 2 bases; bases outside gene matches: 4. The CDR3 loop spans 15 amino acids. The CDR3 sequence: CASSELASGAYEQYF. The CDR3 nucleotides read TGTGCCAGCAGTGAACTGGCTAGCGGGGCCTACGAGCAGTACTTC.

CDR3 bases: TGTGCCAGCAGTTACACCGGTCCGCTCCCATATGGCTACACCTTC. Amino acid sequence: CASSYTGPLPYGYTF. The J gene is TRBJ1-2, the V gene TRBV6-5; D remains unclear. This CDR3 is 15 amino acids long. The germline V gene has CDR1 MNHEY and CDR2 SVGAGI. The V end was cut by 2 bases, the J end by 5 bases, with 15 bases between.

This clone was picked up a small number of times. The chain employs TRBV7-6 and TRBJ2-6; 7 nucleotides match TRBD1. This CDR3 comprises 19 residues. CDR1 is SGHVS and CDR2 is FNYEAQ in the germline V gene. The V segment lost 3 bases and the J segment 4 bases; nucleotides outside the gene matches: 15. The CDR3 loop is CASSFQAQGILWGANVLTF. The CDR3 bases are TGTGCCAGCAGCTTCCAGGCACAGGGGATCCTGTGGGGGGCCAACGTCCTGACTTTC.

The V gene is TRBV6-5, the J gene TRBJ1-2; D gene uncertain. From germline, CDR1 is MNHEY and CDR2 SVGAGI. The CDR3 is 15 residues long. Trimming took off 0 bases at V and 1 base at J, with 9 bases between the two ends. As DNA, the CDR3 is TGTGCCAGCAGTTACTCGACACAGAATAACTATGGCTACACCTTC. It codes for CASSYSTQNNYGYTF.

The chain employs TRBV10-3 and TRBJ2-5, with D unclear. V gave up 4 bases and J gave up 5 bases, with 14 bases separating them. Per the germline V gene, CDR1 is ENHRY and CDR2 is SYGVKD. This CDR3 has 14 residues. CDR3: CAISGRPLGETQYF. CDR3 bases: TGTGCCATCAGTGGACGACCTCTAGGCGAGACCCAGTACTTC.